Presented here are 5 T cell receptor beta chains from one specimen sequenced in a study of long-term antiretroviral therapy in people with HIV. Survey-level immunoSEQ v3.0 assays were run. Produced via immunoSEQ multiplex PCR; TCRdb's table is partial and in-frame only. The sample has roughly 20,000 clones, about 80% seen once. The sample was unsorted PBMCs, taken 0.2 years after starting antiretroviral therapy. These receptors were collected from a woman between 40 and 50 years old with HIV.

The table lists this clone with a count of one. This chain joins TRBV11-2 and TRBJ1-2; the D is unclear. CDR1 is SGHAT, CDR2 FQNNGV, per germline. Deletions cut 4 bases from V and 6 bases from J, with 15 bases between. This CDR3 has 14 amino acids. CDR3 region: CASSSGKTGNGYTF. The DNA of the CDR3 is TGTGCCAGCAGCTCGGGCAAGACGGGCAATGGCTACACCTTC. The full variable domain, with the rest looked up from reference TRBV11-2 and TRBJ1-2, is EAGVAQSPRYKIIEKRQSVAFWCNPISGHATLYWYQQILGQGPKLLIQFQNNGVVDDSQLPKDRFSAERLKGVDSTLKIQPAKLEDSAVYLCASSSGKTGNGYTFGSGTRLTVV.

The V and J genes are TRBV7-9 and TRBJ1-1; D gene ambiguous. Germline V gene data show CDR1 as SEHNR and CDR2 as FQNEAQ (reference sequence). V was clipped by 1 base and J by 3 bases, with 6 bases between them. The CDR3 consists of 13 residues. Here the CDR3 DNA reads TGTGCCAGCAGCTTAGTTAGGGACACTGAAGCTTTCTTT. It translates to CASSLVRDTEAFF.

This chain uses TRBV6-5 with TRBJ1-2; D remains unclear. V lost 2 bases, J lost 4 bases, and 14 bases lay in between. Germline V CDR1 and CDR2: MNHEY, SVGAGI. The CDR3 contains 15 residues. CDR3 coding DNA: TGTGCCAGCAGTTACGCCTCAGAGGTCCGCTATGGCTACACCTTC. It specifies CASSYASEVRYGYTF.

The gene calls are TRBV30 and TRBJ1-5; D might be TRBD1 (5 bases). The germline V gene has CDR1 GTSNPN and CDR2 SVGIG (reference sequence). The V end was cut by 3 bases, the J end by 0 bases, with 15 bases between. The CDR3 consists of 16 residues. The CDR3: CAWSLPGGYSNQPQHF. The DNA of the CDR3 is TGTGCCTGGAGCCTTCCGGGGGGGTATAGCAATCAGCCCCAGCATTTT.

The chain has TRBV14 and TRBJ1-5, with 11 bases that match TRBD1. The germline V gene has CDR1 SGHDN and CDR2 FVKESK. V was pared by 6 bases and J by 6 bases, with 7 bases of the junction left unmatched. This CDR3 region has 15 residues. The DNA of the CDR3 is TGTGCCAGCAGACTGGGACAGGGGGTAAGTCAGCCCCAGCATTTT. Translated, it gives CASRLGQGVSQPQHF.